Listed below are T cell receptor beta chains from one sample, sequenced in a study of liver allograft versus peripheral blood T cells. TCRdb analysed the reads with MiXCR anew, one entry per CDR3 protein. The data show under 4,000 distinct CDR3 sequences, 11% to 15% seen once. Receptors originate from a human patient who had a liver transplant. A subset of T cells may come from the graft donor. Both conserved end residues are part of each CDR3. A D gene is named only where the DNA matches it firmly. Not all rows give a size; the values are once, few, many and, for expanded clones, a class.

cdr3_aa,cdr3_nt,d_call,j_call,v_call,clone_size
CASSLAPGVDYGYTF,TGTGCCAGCAGCTTAGCCCCCGGGGTGGACTATGGCTACACCTTC,-,TRBJ1-2,TRBV11-2,many
CASSMNTEAFF,TGTGCCAGCAGCATGAACACTGAAGCTTTCTTT,-,TRBJ1-1,TRBV12-3/TRBV12-4,many
CASSGTRPYEQYF,TGTGCCAGCAGTGGGACCCGACCCTACGAGCAGTACTTC,-,TRBJ2-7,TRBV2,many
CTIAAGPGLAGGHEQFF,TGTACCATCGCCGCAGGGCCGGGACTAGCGGGAGGGCATGAGCAGTTCTTC,TRBD2,TRBJ2-1,TRBV12-3/TRBV12-4,-
CASSQWTEYEQYF,TGTGCCAGCAGCCAATGGACTGAGTACGAGCAGTACTTC,-,TRBJ2-7,TRBV4-2,-
CASSPSGGYGYTF,TGTGCCAGCAGCCCCTCAGGGGGCTATGGCTACACCTTC,TRBD1,TRBJ1-2,TRBV12-3/TRBV12-4,medium-sized
CASSLRQNYEQYF,TGTGCCAGCAGCCTCAGACAGAACTACGAGCAGTACTTC,-,TRBJ2-7,TRBV6-2/TRBV6-3,medium-sized
CATAGSTYLNEKLFF,TGTGCCACCGCCGGCAGCACCTATCTTAATGAAAAACTGTTTTTT,-,TRBJ1-4,TRBV7-2,medium-sized
CASSLLGGDYTGELFF,TGTGCCAGCAGTTTATTAGGGGGCGATTACACCGGGGAGCTGTTTTTT,TRBD1,TRBJ2-2,TRBV6-2/TRBV6-3,medium-sized
CASSSSRDRAFNEKLFF,TGTGCCAGCAGCTCCTCCCGCGACAGGGCTTTTAATGAAAAACTGTTTTTT,TRBD1,TRBJ1-4,TRBV7-9,medium-sized
CASSLGSALGTEAFF,TGTGCCAGCAGCTTAGGAAGCGCATTGGGCACTGAAGCTTTCTTT,-,TRBJ1-1,TRBV7-9,many
CASSDQGGRGTEAFF,TGTGCCAGCAGCGATCAGGGGGGGCGAGGCACTGAAGCTTTCTTT,TRBD1,TRBJ1-1,TRBV9,medium-sized
CASSLQENTEAFF,TGTGCCAGCAGCTTACAGGAGAACACTGAAGCTTTCTTT,-,TRBJ1-1,TRBV27,medium-sized
CSAEQGAAVQPQHF,TGCAGTGCTGAACAGGGGGCAGCGGTTCAGCCCCAGCATTTT,TRBD1,TRBJ1-5,TRBV20-1,-
CSVERGDGGDGYTF,TGCAGCGTTGAGAGGGGGGACGGTGGGGATGGCTACACCTTC,-,TRBJ1-2,TRBV29-1,medium-sized
CASSSGEKLFF,TGTGCCAGCAGTTCAGGGGAAAAACTGTTTTTT,-,TRBJ1-4,TRBV6-5,medium-sized
CASSLLPSNEQFF,TGTGCCAGCAGCCTCCTACCCAGCAATGAGCAGTTCTTC,-,TRBJ2-1,TRBV11-2,few
CASSPSHGTVRYGYTF,TGTGCCAGCAGTCCTTCACACGGGACAGTTCGGTATGGCTACACCTTC,TRBD1,TRBJ1-2,TRBV28,medium-sized
CSVLRTEAFF,TGCAGCGTCCTCCGCACTGAAGCTTTCTTT,-,TRBJ1-1,TRBV29-1,medium-sized
CAWSVRIGVNYGYTF,TGTGCCTGGAGTGTACGTATAGGGGTCAACTATGGCTACACCTTC,-,TRBJ1-2,TRBV30,medium-sized
CASRPRFTDRYTEAFF,TGTGCCAGCAGACCTCGGTTCACGGACAGATACACTGAAGCTTTCTTT,-,TRBJ1-1,TRBV7-2,medium-sized
CASRLLAGGSYNEQFF,TGTGCCAGCAGGCTATTAGCGGGAGGGAGTTACAATGAGCAGTTCTTC,TRBD2,TRBJ2-1,TRBV6-5,many
CASSARGQDEQYF,TGTGCCAGCAGCGCCAGGGGGCAGGACGAGCAGTACTTC,TRBD1,TRBJ2-7,TRBV9,few
CASSILAGTDTQYF,TGTGCCAGCAGTATACTAGCGGGCACAGATACGCAGTATTTT,TRBD2,TRBJ2-3,TRBV12-3/TRBV12-4,many
CASSLGQGDGYTF,TGTGCCAGCAGCTTAGGTCAAGGAGATGGCTACACCTTC,-,TRBJ1-2,TRBV13,medium-sized
CAWSVLSRGATGELFF,TGTGCCTGGAGTGTACTTTCCAGGGGAGCAACCGGGGAGCTGTTTTTT,-,TRBJ2-2,TRBV30,-
CSARNRGPGGYTF,TGCAGTGCGAGGAACAGGGGGCCGGGAGGCTACACCTTC,TRBD1,TRBJ1-2,TRBV20-1,-
CASSAAHSYEQYF,TGTGCCAGCAGTGCGGCGCACTCCTACGAGCAGTACTTC,-,TRBJ2-7,TRBV6-1,many
CASSLRSGHEQYF,TGTGCCAGCAGCTTAAGGTCCGGCCACGAGCAGTACTTC,-,TRBJ2-7,TRBV7-9,many
CASSLAPDYEQYF,TGTGCCAGCAGCTTAGCCCCAGACTACGAGCAGTACTTC,-,TRBJ2-7,TRBV7-9,-
CSARLAGLYNGQFF,TGCAGTGCCAGACTAGCGGGACTATACAATGGGCAGTTCTTC,TRBD2,TRBJ2-1,TRBV20-1,once
CASSDQGTGSYEQYF,TGTGCCAGCAGCGACCAGGGGACAGGGTCCTACGAGCAGTACTTC,TRBD1,TRBJ2-7,TRBV9,medium-sized
CASSLSVAGGPWEQYF,TGTGCCAGCAGTTTATCCGTAGCGGGAGGGCCTTGGGAGCAGTACTTC,TRBD2,TRBJ2-7,TRBV27,many
CAWIGRGDYGYTF,TGTGCCTGGATCGGCAGGGGGGACTATGGCTACACCTTC,TRBD1,TRBJ1-2,TRBV30,many
CASSLAQGRLPNTEAFF,TGTGCCAGCAGCTTAGCACAGGGCCGCCTTCCTAACACTGAAGCTTTCTTT,-,TRBJ1-1,TRBV13,medium-sized
CAISDPASGVSYEQYF,TGTGCCATCAGTGACCCCGCCTCCGGGGTCTCCTACGAGCAGTACTTC,-,TRBJ2-7,TRBV10-3,medium-sized
CASSLLQGYLNEQFF,TGTGCCAGCAGTTTACTCCAAGGATATCTCAATGAGCAGTTCTTC,-,TRBJ2-1,TRBV27,medium-sized
CASSAPYTEAFF,TGTGCCAGCAGCGCACCTTACACTGAAGCTTTCTTT,-,TRBJ1-1,TRBV6-1,many
CASSAGSYNSPLHF,TGTGCCAGCTCGGCGGGCTCCTATAATTCACCCCTCCACTTT,-,TRBJ1-6,TRBV9,-
CASSYSSGGSEQYF,TGTGCCAGCAGTTACTCGTCAGGGGGCAGCGAGCAGTACTTC,TRBD1,TRBJ2-7,TRBV6-2/TRBV6-3,medium-sized
CSARPLAGGPGEQFF,TGCAGTGCTAGGCCGTTAGCGGGAGGGCCCGGTGAGCAGTTCTTC,TRBD2,TRBJ2-1,TRBV20-1,-
CAISVSGRFGELFF,TGTGCCATCAGTGTTAGCGGGAGATTCGGGGAGCTGTTTTTT,TRBD2,TRBJ2-2,TRBV10-3,-
CASSVYGYSYEQYF,TGTGCCAGCAGCGTCTACGGCTACTCCTACGAGCAGTACTTC,-,TRBJ2-7,TRBV9,many
CASSITSAKYDTQYF,TGTGCCAGCAGCATTACTAGCGCAAAGTATGATACGCAGTATTTT,TRBD2,TRBJ2-3,TRBV7-2,medium-sized
CSAVTSPSGSGANVLTF,TGCAGTGCTGTTACTAGCCCATCGGGCTCTGGGGCCAACGTCCTGACTTTC,-,TRBJ2-6,TRBV20-1,-
CSARGVASGDFLHNEQFF,TGCAGTGCTAGAGGGGTGGCATCGGGGGACTTTCTACACAATGAGCAGTTCTTC,-,TRBJ2-1,TRBV20-1,-
CAPGDSYNSPLHF,TGTGCCCCCGGGGACTCCTATAATTCACCCCTCCACTTT,-,TRBJ1-6,TRBV2,few
CARSYITRCSSKNEQFF,TGTGCCAGAAGCTACATTACTAGGTGTTCTTCTAAGAATGAGCAGTTCTTC,-,TRBJ2-1,TRBV5-3,few
CASSIGPSGTYEQYF,TGTGCCAGTAGTATCGGGCCTTCTGGGACCTACGAGCAGTACTTC,-,TRBJ2-7,TRBV19,medium-sized
CASSSRPGGANTEAFF,TGTGCCAGCAGCTCCAGACCAGGGGGGGCGAACACTGAAGCTTTCTTT,TRBD1,TRBJ1-1,TRBV13,medium-sized
CASRGGEEQYF,TGTGCCAGCAGGGGGGGAGAAGAGCAGTACTTC,-,TRBJ2-7,TRBV19,medium-sized